This passage covers 5 T cell receptor beta chains from one sample sequenced in a study of shared clonotypes between healthy human individuals. Clones were sequenced by immunoSEQ multiplex PCR, and TCRdb holds only the in-frame ones, with some missing. In the table there are roughly 1,000,000 clones, about 80% of which are singletons. The source material was memory CD4+ T cells from PBMCs. The subset here: CD45RA-negative fraction. The receptors come from a man in his late teens or twenties in good health. Some clones in this sample may be carry-over from other donors' samples.

This clone was counted at least ten times. The chain couples TRBV7-2 to TRBJ1-1; no clear D. From germline, CDR1 is SGHTA and CDR2 FQGNSA. With 0 bases removed from V and 4 bases from J, the gap between germline ends came to 3 bases. The CDR3 has 12 amino acids. The CDR3 coding sequence is TGTGCCAGCAGCTTAGCGTTCACTGAAGCTTTCTTT. It is translated as CASSLAFTEAFF.

A remark on this clone: Other nucleotide sequences from this sample produce the same CDR3. This rearrangement joins TRBV5-1 to TRBJ1-5; no clear D gene. V lost 0 bases, J lost 0 bases, and 4 bases lay in between. Germline loops: CDR1 SGHRS, CDR2 YFSETQ. The length of the CDR3 is 14 residues. The CDR3 DNA reads as TGCGCCAGCAGCTTGGCGGGTAGCAATCAGCCCCAGCATTTT. It yields the protein CASSLAGSNQPQHF. The full variable domain, in which reference TRBV5-1 and TRBJ1-5 provide the parts outside the CDR3, is KAGVTQTPRYLIKTRGQQVTLSCSPISGHRSVSWYQQTPGQGLQFLFEYFSETQRNKGNFPGRFSGRQFSNSRSEMNVSTLELGDSALYLCASSLAGSNQPQHFGDGTRLSIL.

This chain links TRBV11-3 with TRBJ2-7; 7 positions agree with TRBD1. Gene TRBJ2-1 matches the end of the DNA better, so the J call may be wrong. There are 14 residues in the CDR3. Germline CDR1 reads SGHNT; CDR2 reads YENEEA. The CDR3 loop reads CASSWGQFYNEQFF. Here the CDR3 DNA reads TGTGCCAGCAGCTGGGGACAGTTTTACAATGAGCAGTTCTTC.

The J gene is TRBJ1-4, the V gene TRBV6-1, with D possibly being TRBD1 (5 bases). This CDR3 contains 14 residues. V was pared by 1 base and J by 5 bases, with 8 bases between. Germline assignment: CDR1 MNHNS and CDR2 SASEGT. The CDR3 sequence: CASSEGAGNEKLFF. The CDR3 region has the DNA TGTGCCAGCAGTGAAGGGGCAGGGAATGAAAAACTGTTTTTT.

V is TRBV27 and J is TRBJ2-2; D gene uncertain. Deletions cut 3 bases from V and 4 bases from J, with 12 bases between. The CDR3 runs to 15 residues. Per the germline V gene, CDR1 is MNHEY and CDR2 is SMNVEV (reference sequence). The CDR3: CASSFGRQSTGELFF. The CDR3 DNA sequence: TGTGCCAGCAGTTTTGGTAGGCAGTCCACCGGGGAGCTGTTTTTT.